Presented here are 18 T cell receptor beta chains from one specimen sequenced in a study of shared clonotypes between healthy human individuals. Assay: immunoSEQ multiplex PCR; the TCRdb copy retains only in-frame clones and omits some. The data show 600,000 to 750,000 clones, with about 92% seen just once and approximately 35% held by the top ten. Sequencing was performed on memory CD8+ T cells from PBMCs. Subset here: CD45RO+ cells pooled with CCR7-negative TemRA cells. These receptors were collected from a man aged 18 to 29 in good health. Some clones in this sample may be carry-over from other donors' samples.

This chain joins TRBV6-1 and TRBJ1-1; D remains unclear. V lost 3 bases and J 5 bases, leaving 16 bases between the germline ends. The CDR3 spans 15 residues. Germline V gene lookup returns CDR1 MNHNS and CDR2 SASEGT. The CDR3 region has the DNA TGTGCCAGCAGTGAGTCTCCAGCCCTGAGAACTGAAGCTTTCTTT. Protein: CASSESPALRTEAFF.

This sequence joins TRBV7-9 and TRBJ2-7; the D gene is possibly TRBD2 (5 bases). The germline V and J ends were trimmed by 1 base and 0 bases, with 16 bases remaining between them. The CDR3 is 17 amino acids. Looked up from germline, CDR1 is SEHNR and CDR2 is FQNEAQ (reference sequence). DNA for the CDR3: TGTGCCAGCAGCTTAGGCGATGACGGGGTCAACTCCTACGAGCAGTACTTC. Protein sequence: CASSLGDDGVNSYEQYF. Drawing the rest from reference TRBV7-9 and TRBJ2-7, the complete variable domain is DTGVSQNPRHKITKRGQNVTFRCDPISEHNRLYWYRQTLGQGPEFLTYFQNEAQLEKSRLLSDRFSAERPKGSFSTLEIQRTEQGDSAMYLCASSLGDDGVNSYEQYFGPGTRLTVT.

V usage is TRBV19 and J usage is TRBJ2-5; D might be TRBD1 (7 bases). Trimming removed 3 bases at V and 5 bases at J, with 19 bases between. CDR3 size: 16 residues. Germline V CDR1 and CDR2: LNHDA, SQIVND (reference sequence). In nucleotides, the CDR3 is TGTGCCAGTAGTATCTTGGCAGGGGGACTCCTGGAGACCCAGTACTTC. This sequence encodes CASSILAGGLLETQYF.

The genes are TRBV7-9 and TRBJ1-1, with 10 positions matching TRBD1. Trimming removed 1 base from V and 8 bases from J; junction bases left unmatched: 4. The CDR3 consists of 14 residues. Germline values: CDR1 SEHNR, CDR2 FQNEAQ (reference sequence). The CDR3 DNA is TGTGCCAGCAGCTTAGATGCGGGACAGGGGGAAGCTTTCTTT. This encodes CASSLDAGQGEAFF.

This clone was found once. V is TRBV9 and J is TRBJ2-7; 13 bases agree with TRBD2. V trimming: 4 bases; J trimming: 2 bases; junction bases outside the gene matches: 6. This CDR3 has 16 amino acids. Germline CDR1 is SGDLS and CDR2 is YYNGEE. The CDR3 is CASSSGLAGSAYEQYF. In DNA, the CDR3 is TGTGCCAGCAGCTCGGGACTAGCGGGGTCTGCCTACGAGCAGTACTTC.

The chain employs TRBV9 and TRBJ2-2; perhaps D is TRBD1 or TRBD2 (5 bases each). Germline-derived CDR1 and CDR2 are SGDLS and YYNGEE. Trimming left V 9 bases short and J 5 bases short, with 14 bases between. The CDR3 totals 13 residues. CDR3 protein: CATSGPGTGELFF. The CDR3 coding sequence is TGTGCCACCTCGGGGCCCGGGACCGGGGAGCTGTTTTTT.

This chain links TRBV7-9 with TRBJ1-5; no clear D gene. V gave up 1 base and J gave up 7 bases, with 11 bases separating them. In germline, CDR1 is SEHNR, CDR2 FQNEAQ (reference sequence). The CDR3 covers 14 residues. Here the CDR3 reads CASSLGPLSQPQHF. DNA for the CDR3: TGTGCCAGCAGCTTAGGCCCATTGTCCCAGCCCCAGCATTTT.

In DNA form, the CDR3 reads TGTGCCAGCAGTTACCGGGGGATTTATGCTGAAGCTTTCTTT. Encoded protein: CASSYRGIYAEAFF. The rearrangement links TRBV6-5 to TRBJ1-1; TRBD1 might be the D (5 bases). There are 14 residues in the CDR3. From germline, CDR1 is MNHEY and CDR2 SVGAGI. The V end was cut by 2 bases, the J end by 6 bases, with 13 bases between.

The chain uses TRBV18 and TRBJ2-1; D might be TRBD2 (5 bases). CDR1 is KGHSH and CDR2 is LQKENI in the germline V gene. This CDR3 spans 13 amino acids. The V gene lost 2 bases and the J gene lost 9 bases, with 11 bases spanning the gap. DNA of the CDR3: TGTGCCAGCTCACCATTGGGAGTGGGTGAGCAGTTCTTC. The encoded protein is CASSPLGVGEQFF. The entire variable domain, with the rest obtained from reference TRBV18 and TRBJ2-1, is as follows: NAGVMQNPRHLVRRRGQEARLRCSPMKGHSHVYWYRQLPEEGLKFMVYLQKENIIDESGMPKERFSAEFPKEGPSILRIQQVVRGDSAAYFCASSPLGVGEQFFGPGTRLTVL.

The chain has TRBV11-2 and TRBJ1-5; tentatively, D is TRBD1 (5 bases). This CDR3 region has 14 residues. The V end lost 4 bases, the J end lost 4 bases, and 11 bases lay between the germline ends. The germline gives CDR1 SGHAT, CDR2 FQNNGV. This chain's CDR3 is CASSWGGPNQPQHF. As DNA, the CDR3 is TGTGCCAGCAGCTGGGGGGGTCCTAATCAGCCCCAGCATTTT. Full variable domain (outside the CDR3, taken from reference TRBV11-2 and TRBJ1-5): EAGVAQSPRYKIIEKRQSVAFWCNPISGHATLYWYQQILGQGPKLLIQFQNNGVVDDSQLPKDRFSAERLKGVDSTLKIQPAKLEDSAVYLCASSWGGPNQPQHFGDGTRLSIL.

The rearrangement links TRBV4-2 to TRBJ2-3; 7 bases align to TRBD2. CDR3 length: 14 amino acids. From germline, CDR1 is LGHNA and CDR2 YNFKEQ. J gave up 5 bases and V 2 bases, and 4 bases lay outside the gene matches. In nucleotides, the CDR3 is TGTGCCAGCAGCCAATCGTTAGCGGGAGATACGCAGTATTTT. It translates to CASSQSLAGDTQYF.

This chain links TRBV11-1 with TRBJ2-7, with TRBD1 identical over 8 bases. V lost 1 base, J lost 3 bases, and 8 bases stayed unmatched. The CDR3 has 16 amino acids. Germline CDR1 reads SGHAT; CDR2 reads FQDESV (reference sequence). The CDR3 DNA reads as TGTGCCAGCAGCTTAGAACAGGGGGAAGCCCACTACGAGCAGTACTTC. It translates to CASSLEQGEAHYEQYF.

The rearrangement uses TRBV27 and TRBJ2-1; D is possibly TRBD1 or TRBD2 (7 bases each). CDR1 is MNHEY, CDR2 SMNVEV, per germline (reference sequence). The CDR3 length is 15 residues. The germline V and J ends were trimmed by 4 bases and 6 bases, with 16 bases remaining between them. CDR3 coding DNA: TGTGCCAGCAGTTCCCGGGACTACAGGGGCAATGAGCAGTTCTTC. Protein sequence: CASSSRDYRGNEQFF.

This clone was counted once. The V gene is TRBV5-6, the J gene TRBJ2-3; D not certain. The CDR3 runs 15 residues. V was trimmed by 2 bases and J by 4 bases, leaving 14 bases between them. CDR1 and CDR2 (germline): SGHDT, YYEEEE. The CDR3 DNA follows: TGTGCCAGCAGCTTAGACCTCTCCGACGCAGATACGCAGTATTTT. Translating it yields CASSLDLSDADTQYF.

This clone was counted once. Other DNA sequences in this sample translate to the same CDR3. This rearrangement joins TRBV9 to TRBJ2-5, with D tentatively TRBD2 (6 bases). The CDR3 has 14 residues. V dropped 0 bases and J dropped 1 base, with 7 bases sitting between them. Germline assignment: CDR1 SGDLS and CDR2 YYNGEE. CDR3 sequence: CASSVAGVQETQYF. The CDR3 DNA follows: TGTGCCAGCAGCGTAGCGGGAGTCCAAGAGACCCAGTACTTC.

The chain combines TRBV27 with TRBJ2-7; D is ambiguous. Germline assignment: CDR1 MNHEY and CDR2 SMNVEV (reference sequence). Trimming cost V 3 bases and J 4 bases, with 19 bases left between them. CDR3 length: 16 residues. CDR3 residues: CASSLIPLDAGYEQYF. The CDR3 DNA follows: TGTGCCAGCAGTTTGATCCCCCTCGACGCTGGGTACGAGCAGTACTTC.

This clone has just one count. The V and J genes are TRBV21-1 and TRBJ2-2; the D call in the table, TRBD2, was not verified against the DNA. TRBV21-1 is deemed a pseudogene. The CDR3 length is 18 residues. CDR3 DNA: TGTGCCAGCAGCAAACAGGGCCGGGCGGGAGATTGGGGCGGGGAGCTGTTTTTT. Its translation: CASSKQGRAGDWGGELFF.

With regard to this clone: The identical CDR3 is also encoded by other nucleotide sequences in the sample. This chain uses TRBV7-9 with TRBJ2-7; 7 bases fit TRBD2. The germline V gene has CDR1 SEHNR and CDR2 FQNEAQ (reference sequence). V shed 1 base and J 0 bases; nucleotides not matched to a gene: 3. The CDR3 has 15 residues. This chain's CDR3 is CASSLGLAASYEQYF. The CDR3 nucleotides read TGTGCCAGCAGCTTAGGGCTAGCGGCCTCCTACGAGCAGTACTTC.